The TCR beta chain under discussion was sequenced for a study of shared clonotypes between healthy human individuals. Trimming left V 6 bases short and J 14 bases short, with 21 bases between. This CDR3 comprises 14 residues. Germline V CDR1 and CDR2: SGHDT, YYEEEE. General observations from the study: Naive CD4 clonotype sharing across several donors was roughly 5%. Relative to clonotypes present in all four donors, those not shared had lower generation probabilities.

As processed by the authors: Junction-only immunoSEQ data arrived without quality scores, meaning filtering differed. TCRdb keeps only in-frame clones here, not all; method: immunoSEQ multiplex PCR. V, J and clone size derive from that table, while D and trimming were established from the DNA sequence. The table lists 2,500,000 or so clones, around nine tenths of them singletons, with roughly 0.14% in the top ten. Concerning this clone: The antigen remains unidentified.

This sequence joins TRBV5-6 and TRBJ1-6, with no clear D. The TCR was taken from a man between 18 and 29 years old in good health. Material: naive CD4+ T cells sorted from blood. Subset given: CD45RA+ positively selected. The CDR3 DNA follows: TGTGCCAGCACCACGGACGGAGTTAGTAGGGCCCTCCACTTT. The encoded protein is CASTTDGVSRALHF. Combining the CDR3 with reference TRBV5-6 and TRBJ1-6 gives the whole variable domain DAGVTQSPTHLIKTRGQQVTLRCSPKSGHDTVSWYQQALGQGPQFIFQYYEEEERQRGNFPDRFSGHQFPNYSSELNVNALLLGDSALYLCASTTDGVSRALHFGNGTRLTVT.